The rows below give T cell receptor beta chains drawn from one sample of a study of identical twins' blood T cells. TCRdb ran MiXCR on the 5' RACE reads and lists one entry per CDR3 protein. The repertoire has a few hundred thousand distinct CDR3 sequences, more than 25% of them found once; the top ten carry about 6.1%. The sequenced material came from PBMCs. These receptors were obtained from a woman aged 18-55 years in good health. The CDR3 runs from the conserved cysteine through the conserved F or W. D genes are given only for firm matches. Expanded clones are given a class, and other clones once, few, many or no size at all.

j_call v_call clone_size d_call cdr3_aa cdr3_nt
TRBJ1-2 TRBV28 NA NA CASRTSQGGYTF TGTGCCAGCAGGACTTCACAGGGAGGCTACACCTTC
TRBJ1-4 TRBV7-8 many NA CASSLPGRRFEKLFF TGTGCCAGCAGCTTACCTGGGCGCCGCTTTGAAAAACTGTTTTTT
TRBJ2-1 TRBV2 few NA CASSVLQGSAREQFF TGTGCCAGCAGTGTTCTCCAGGGATCGGCTCGTGAGCAGTTCTTC
TRBJ1-1 TRBV20-1 NA NA CSARGAGMSWPEAFF TGCAGTGCTAGGGGGGCAGGGATGAGTTGGCCTGAAGCTTTCTTT
TRBJ1-2 TRBV29-1 NA NA CSVEDSARLVEGYTF TGCAGCGTTGAAGATTCTGCCAGGTTGGTTGAGGGCTACACCTTC
TRBJ1-1 TRBV20-1 NA TRBD1 CSASRGTANTEAFF TGCAGTGCTAGCCGTGGGACAGCGAACACTGAAGCTTTCTTT
TRBJ2-7 TRBV5-6 NA NA CTSSLVNYYEQYF TGTACCAGCAGCTTGGTGAACTACTACGAGCAGTACTTC
TRBJ1-1 TRBV5-1 NA NA CASSLDPTEAFF TGCGCCAGCAGCTTGGATCCCACTGAAGCTTTCTTT
TRBJ2-3 TRBV29-1 NA NA CSVKQDTQYF TGCAGCGTGAAACAAGATACGCAGTATTTT
TRBJ2-1 TRBV20-1 few NA CTARAHNEQFF TGCACCGCCAGGGCACACAATGAGCAGTTCTTC
TRBJ2-5 TRBV5-6 NA TRBD1 CASSSPTGLVGETQYF TGTGCCAGCAGCTCTCCGACAGGGTTGGTTGGGGAGACCCAGTACTTC